This TCR beta chain was documented in a study of T-cell reconstitution after alpha-beta-depleted transplantation in children. The TCRbeta library was prepared with unique molecular identifiers. TCRdb re-called the PCR reads with MiXCR, one entry per CDR3 protein. The data show roughly 180,000 distinct CDR3 sequences, roughly 14% seen once. This clonotype was observed at least ten times. The sequence derives from a human donor who donated a stem cell graft to a child with acute lymphoblastic leukemia. Specimen: PBMCs from the stem cell graft donor, collected from the stem cell graft.

CDR3 bases: TGCAGTGCTAGATCCAGGGAGAAAAGCAATCAGCCCCAGCATTTT. The encoded protein is CSARSREKSNQPQHF. This sequence joins TRBV20-1 and TRBJ1-5; TRBD1 might be the D (5 bases). The germline V gene has CDR1 DFQATT and CDR2 SNEGSKA (reference sequence). This CDR3 contains 15 residues. Trimming cost V 2 bases and J 1 base, with 12 bases left between them.